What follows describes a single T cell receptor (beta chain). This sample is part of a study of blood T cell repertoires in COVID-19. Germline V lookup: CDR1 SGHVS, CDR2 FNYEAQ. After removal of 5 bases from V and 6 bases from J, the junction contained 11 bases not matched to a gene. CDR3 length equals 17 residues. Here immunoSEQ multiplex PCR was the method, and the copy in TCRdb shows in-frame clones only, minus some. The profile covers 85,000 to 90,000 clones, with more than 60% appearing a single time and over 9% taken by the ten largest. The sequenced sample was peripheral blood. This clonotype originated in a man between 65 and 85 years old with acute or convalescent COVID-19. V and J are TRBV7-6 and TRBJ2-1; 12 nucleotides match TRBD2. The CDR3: CASSLRASGGAGNEQFF. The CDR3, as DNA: TGTGCCAGCAGCCTTCGCGCTAGCGGGGGGGCAGGCAATGAGCAGTTCTTC.